These 28 T cell receptor beta chains were sequenced from one sample in a study of blood T cell repertoires in COVID-19. TCRdb's copy holds only in-frame clones and misses some; the assay was immunoSEQ multiplex PCR. Of 400,000 to 450,000 clones listed, 90% are singletons. Sequenced sample: PBMCs or T cells enriched from blood (not recorded which). The source of these receptors is a man younger than 35 who had recovered from COVID-19.

This chain joins TRBV2 and TRBJ1-2; D may be TRBD1 (5 bases). Germline V gives CDR1 SNHLY, CDR2 FYNNEI. The CDR3 loop spans 13 amino acids. V was trimmed by 4 bases and J by 7 bases, leaving 13 bases between them. The CDR3 protein is CASSVIGEAGYTF. In DNA, the CDR3 is TGTGCCAGCAGTGTTATAGGGGAAGCTGGCTACACCTTC.

The chain uses TRBV11-2 and TRBJ2-2; 7 positions match TRBD1. Germline CDR1 SGHAT, CDR2 FQNNGV. CDR3 length equals 19 residues. The V and J ends lost 5 bases and 3 bases, in that order; junction bases with no gene match: 18. CDR3 nucleotide sequence: TGTGCCAGCAGCCCAGGCGGAGCAGCCCGGGACAGTTACACCGGGGAGCTGTTTTTT. Its translation: CASSPGGAARDSYTGELFF. Full variable domain (missing parts from reference TRBV11-2 and TRBJ2-2): EAGVAQSPRYKIIEKRQSVAFWCNPISGHATLYWYQQILGQGPKLLIQFQNNGVVDDSQLPKDRFSAERLKGVDSTLKIQPAKLEDSAVYLCASSPGGAARDSYTGELFFGEGSRLTVL.

The chain couples TRBV5-1 to TRBJ2-3; the D gene is possibly TRBD2 (5 bases). Germline CDR1 and CDR2: SGHRS and YFSETQ. Trimming stripped 4 bases from V and 2 bases from J, with 14 bases between. This CDR3 contains 15 residues. The CDR3 is CASSPGYLVTDTQYF. CDR3 coding DNA: TGCGCCAGCAGCCCGGGATATCTGGTCACAGATACGCAGTATTTT.

The CDR3 protein is CASSSTSGSYEQYF. The CDR3 DNA sequence: TGTGCCAGCAGTTCAACTAGCGGGTCCTACGAGCAGTACTTC. This rearrangement joins TRBV27 to TRBJ2-7; 9 bases are shared with TRBD2. The CDR3 has 14 amino acids. The J segment lost 1 base and the V segment lost 4 bases, leaving 2 bases of the junction unmatched. Looked up from germline, CDR1 is MNHEY and CDR2 is SMNVEV (reference sequence).

The rearrangement uses TRBV13 and TRBJ1-6; possibly TRBD1 for D (5 bases). The CDR3 has 15 amino acids. Germline V lookup: CDR1 PRHDT, CDR2 FYEKMQ (reference sequence). The V and J ends lost 5 bases and 7 bases respectively, with 15 bases between them. The CDR3 bases are TGTGCCAGCAGCATAAACCAGGGTGCCAATTCACCCCTCCACTTT. Translated, it gives CASSINQGANSPLHF.

The chain combines TRBV6-5 with TRBJ1-1; tentatively, D is TRBD1 (6 bases). The CDR3 runs to 15 residues. V was clipped by 5 bases and J by 1 base, with 14 bases between them. CDR1 and CDR2 from the germline V gene are MNHEY and SVGAGI. This CDR3 reads CASSRTDLGNTEAFF. The CDR3 nucleotides read TGTGCCAGCAGTCGGACAGACCTCGGGAACACTGAAGCTTTCTTT.

This sequence joins TRBV5-6 and TRBJ2-7; 8 bases map to TRBD1. Germline-derived CDR1 and CDR2 are SGHDT and YYEEEE. The J segment lost 5 bases and the V segment lost 4 bases, leaving 8 bases of the junction unmatched. The CDR3 runs 14 residues. CDR3 DNA sequence: TGTGCCAGCAGCCAACGACAGGGGCGCCACGAGCAGTACTTC. It yields the protein CASSQRQGRHEQYF.

This chain joins TRBV7-9 and TRBJ2-7, with 7 bases fitting TRBD1. Germline trimming cut 5 bases from V and 5 bases from J; bases unmatched to any gene: 9. The CDR3 covers 14 residues. CDR1 is SEHNR, CDR2 FQNEAQ, per germline (reference sequence). The CDR3 protein is CASSPTGTDDEQYF. As DNA, the CDR3 is TGTGCCAGCAGCCCCACCGGGACAGATGACGAGCAGTACTTC.

Details on this clone: Within the sample, other DNA sequences also encode this same CDR3. The V call is TRBV18, the J call TRBJ1-5; D gene uncertain. This CDR3 has 13 residues. The V gene's germline CDR1 is KGHSH and CDR2 LQKENI. Trimming took off 3 bases at V and 4 bases at J, with 7 bases between the two ends. This chain's CDR3 is CASSPNSNQPQHF. As DNA, the CDR3 is TGTGCCAGCTCACCCAACAGTAATCAGCCCCAGCATTTT. Combining the CDR3 with reference TRBV18 and TRBJ1-5 gives the whole variable domain NAGVMQNPRHLVRRRGQEARLRCSPMKGHSHVYWYRQLPEEGLKFMVYLQKENIIDESGMPKERFSAEFPKEGPSILRIQQVVRGDSAAYFCASSPNSNQPQHFGDGTRLSIL.

This rearrangement joins TRBV27 to TRBJ1-4, with a weak D call TRBD1 (5 bases). CDR1 and CDR2 from the germline V gene are MNHEY and SMNVEV (reference sequence). V was pared by 6 bases and J by 8 bases, with 22 bases between. The CDR3 extends over 16 amino acids. CDR3 coding DNA: TGTGCCAGCAGCCCCTTCGACCCGGGGGAGAGGGAAAAACTGTTTTTT. It translates to CASSPFDPGEREKLFF.

The chain employs TRBV5-6 and TRBJ2-7, with D possibly matching TRBD1 (5 bases). Germline CDR1 is SGHDT and CDR2 is YYEEEE. The CDR3 contains 13 residues. V lost 4 bases to trimming and J lost 6 bases, with 14 bases between them. The CDR3 is CASSLGRAVEQYF. The DNA for the CDR3 is TGTGCCAGCAGCCTTGGCAGGGCAGTCGAGCAGTACTTC.

The chain joins TRBV18 to TRBJ1-2, with 7 bases fitting TRBD1. The V gene end was trimmed by 0 bases and the J gene end by 4 bases; junction bases not matched to a gene: 8. CDR1 KGHSH and CDR2 LQKENI come from the germline V gene. There are 16 residues in the CDR3. Here the CDR3 DNA reads TGTGCCAGCTCACCACCGCAGGTTGCAGGGGGCTATGGCTACACCTTC. This sequence encodes CASSPPQVAGGYGYTF.

This chain connects TRBV14 to TRBJ2-1; no clear D. Trimming left V 0 bases short and J 3 bases short, with 21 bases between. Germline V lookup: CDR1 SGHDN, CDR2 FVKESK. The CDR3 has 19 residues. DNA for the CDR3: TGTGCCAGCAGCCAAGATACCCCCCGGGTTGGTCCCTTCTACAATGAGCAGTTCTTC. Amino acids: CASSQDTPRVGPFYNEQFF.

The CDR3 reads CASQISREGYEQYF. The CDR3, as DNA: TGTGCCAGCCAGATTTCGCGAGAGGGCTACGAGCAGTACTTC. This chain connects TRBV5-4 to TRBJ2-7, with D possibly TRBD2 on 5 matching bases. Germline V lookup: CDR1 SGHNT, CDR2 YYREEE (reference sequence). V lost 7 bases, J lost 3 bases, and 17 bases lay in between. CDR3 length: 14 amino acids.

The V gene is TRBV2, the J gene TRBJ2-7; maybe TRBD1 (6 bases). V was shortened by 1 base and J by 2 bases, with 12 bases between the two germline ends. Germline V gives CDR1 SNHLY, CDR2 FYNNEI. The CDR3 is 15 residues long. The CDR3 DNA follows: TGTGCCAGCAGTGAAGGTCTCAGGGGTGCCTACGAGCAGTACTTC. It translates to CASSEGLRGAYEQYF.

The gene calls are TRBV10-1 and TRBJ2-5, with TRBD1 matching 7 bases. Germline lookup yields CDR1 WNHNN and CDR2 SYGVQD (reference sequence). The CDR3 runs to 13 residues. The trim removed 4 bases at V and 3 bases at J, leaving 2 bases unmatched. CDR3 protein: CASSGQGEETQYF. Written as DNA, the CDR3 is TGCGCCAGCAGTGGACAGGGTGAAGAGACCCAGTACTTC.

The chain has TRBV12-5 and TRBJ1-5; D is unclear. Trimming removed 7 bases at V and 0 bases at J, with 10 bases between. The CDR3 runs 14 residues. Germline V gene lookup returns CDR1 LGHNT and CDR2 FRNRAP. DNA for the CDR3: TGTGCTAGTGTCGCGGATACTAGCAATCAGCCCCAGCATTTT. As protein: CASVADTSNQPQHF.

The genes are TRBV27 and TRBJ2-7, with 8 bases aligning to TRBD1. CDR3 length: 13 amino acids. CDR1 is MNHEY, CDR2 SMNVEV, per germline (reference sequence). With V trimmed by 6 bases and J by 1 base, 2 bases remained unmatched. The CDR3 protein is CASSGTGSYEQYF. In DNA, the CDR3 is TGTGCCAGCAGCGGGACAGGTTCCTACGAGCAGTACTTC.

This rearrangement joins TRBV6-5 to TRBJ1-2; D unresolved. Trimming took 3 bases from V and 5 from J, leaving 10 bases between them. Per germline, CDR1 MNHEY and CDR2 SVGAGI. The CDR3 extends over 13 amino acids. The CDR3 spells CASSYFGEYGYTF. CDR3 bases: TGTGCCAGCAGTTATTTCGGGGAGTATGGCTACACCTTC.

J is TRBJ2-6 and V is TRBV9, with D possibly being TRBD1 (5 bases). The CDR3 is 16 residues long. V lost 3 bases, J lost 2 bases, and 12 bases lay in between. Germline assignment: CDR1 SGDLS and CDR2 YYNGEE. CDR3 protein: CASSASEGAGANVLTF. Written as DNA, the CDR3 is TGTGCCAGCAGCGCGTCCGAAGGGGCTGGGGCCAACGTCCTGACTTTC.

This chain connects TRBV19 to TRBJ2-3; D is undetermined. CDR3 length: 15 amino acids. V lost 0 bases and J lost 0, with 7 bases in between. CDR1 and CDR2 from the germline V gene are LNHDA and SQIVND (reference sequence). CDR3 amino acids: CASSIDHPSTDTQYF. The CDR3 nucleotides read TGTGCCAGTAGTATAGATCATCCCAGCACAGATACGCAGTATTTT.

V is TRBV4-1 and J is TRBJ1-6, with TRBD1 matching over 8 bases. J was trimmed by 1 base and V by 2 bases; bases with no gene match: 4. CDR1 and CDR2 from the germline V gene are MGHRA and YSYEKL. The CDR3 has 17 amino acids. The CDR3 DNA sequence: TGCGCCAGCAGCCAACCACAGGGGGAATCCTATAATTCACCCCTCCACTTT. This translates into CASSQPQGESYNSPLHF.

This clone was observed once. CDR3 in amino acids: CASRTDTRLNQPQHF. For the CDR3, the DNA is TGTGCCAGCAGAACGGACACACGATTAAATCAGCCCCAGCATTTT. The chain has TRBV2 and TRBJ1-5, with D possibly TRBD1 on 5 matching bases. CDR3 length equals 15 residues. The germline CDR1 and CDR2 sequences are SNHLY and FYNNEI. V shed 6 bases and J shed 4 bases, with 16 bases lying between them.

The rearrangement uses TRBV28 and TRBJ2-7; 9 nucleotides match TRBD2. Germline V gene lookup returns CDR1 MDHEN and CDR2 SYDVKM. V was pared by 5 bases and J by 1 base, with 9 bases of the junction left unmatched. The CDR3 consists of 16 residues. The CDR3, as DNA: TGTGCCAGCAGTCTCAATCTAGCGGGAACTTCCTACGAGCAGTACTTC. Translated: CASSLNLAGTSYEQYF.

J is TRBJ1-1 and V is TRBV3-1 (or the pseudogene TRBV3-2), with TRBD1 matching over 7 bases. The CDR3 has 14 residues. The germline CDR1 and CDR2 sequences are LGHDT and YNNKEL (reference sequence). V lost 4 bases to trimming and J lost 0 bases; unmatched junction nucleotides: 2. This CDR3 reads CASSRDRLNTEAFF. CDR3 coding DNA: TGTGCCAGCAGCCGGGACAGATTGAACACTGAAGCTTTCTTT.

The rearrangement links TRBV29-1 to TRBJ1-2; no clear D gene. Trimming removed 5 bases at V and 4 bases at J, with 14 bases between. Germline CDR1 and CDR2: SQVTM and ANQGSEA. The CDR3 runs 13 residues. Here the CDR3 DNA reads TGCAGCGTTACAACAGTCAGAAGCTATGGCTACACCTTC. This encodes CSVTTVRSYGYTF.

The genes are TRBV19 and TRBJ1-5; tentative D call: TRBD1 (5 bases). The germline gives CDR1 LNHDA, CDR2 SQIVND (reference sequence). Trimming removed 6 bases at V and 3 bases at J, with 24 bases between. This CDR3 comprises 18 residues. CDR3 sequence reads: CASSTYRGRQRLNQPQHF. Written as DNA, the CDR3 is TGTGCCAGTAGCACCTATAGGGGCCGACAGCGTCTCAATCAGCCCCAGCATTTT.

The rearrangement joins TRBV5-4 to TRBJ2-1; 7 bases fit TRBD2. J gave up 0 bases and V 9 bases, and 9 bases lay outside the gene matches. The CDR3 is made up of 15 amino acids. Germline V lookup: CDR1 SGHNT, CDR2 YYREEE (reference sequence). In nucleotides, the CDR3 is TGTGCCACCCAAGGCGGCGGGAGCTCCTACAATGAGCAGTTCTTC. This translates into CATQGGGSSYNEQFF. Full variable domain (outside the CDR3, taken from reference TRBV5-4 and TRBJ2-1): ETGVTQSPTHLIKTRGQQVTLRCSSQSGHNTVSWYQQALGQGPQFIFQYYREEENGRGNFPPRFSGLQFPNYSSELNVNALELDDSALYLCATQGGGSSYNEQFFGPGTRLTVL.